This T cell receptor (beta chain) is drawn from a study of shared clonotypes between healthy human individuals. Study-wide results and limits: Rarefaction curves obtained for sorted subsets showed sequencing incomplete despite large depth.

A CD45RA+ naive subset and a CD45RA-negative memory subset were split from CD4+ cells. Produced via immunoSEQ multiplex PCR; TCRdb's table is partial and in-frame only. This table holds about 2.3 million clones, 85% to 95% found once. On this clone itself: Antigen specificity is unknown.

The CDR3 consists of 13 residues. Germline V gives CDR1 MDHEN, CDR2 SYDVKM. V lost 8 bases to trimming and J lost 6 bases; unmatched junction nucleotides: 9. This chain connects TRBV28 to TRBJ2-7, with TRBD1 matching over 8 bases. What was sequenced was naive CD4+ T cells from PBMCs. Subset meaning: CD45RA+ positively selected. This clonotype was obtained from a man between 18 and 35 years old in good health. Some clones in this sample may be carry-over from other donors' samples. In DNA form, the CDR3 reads TGTGCCAGCCGGGACAGGTTCCTGTTCGAGCAGTACTTC. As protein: CASRDRFLFEQYF.